A single T cell receptor beta chain is shown here with its context. Original processing notes: Quantification of nucleated cells was approximated via reference gene primer amplification. Profiling relied on immunoSEQ multiplex PCR, and the TCRdb table lists in-frame clones only, not all of them. V, J and clone size are taken as reported in that table, and D and trimming were inferred from the DNA itself. This sample has about 170,000 clones, with about 83% found just once. The V end was cut by 6 bases, the J end by 5 bases, with 9 bases between. The CDR3 extends over 12 amino acids. Germline loops: CDR1 MNHEY, CDR2 SVGAGI. This sample is part of a study of blood T cell repertoires in COVID-19.

The receptor's source is a woman between 70 and 85 years old who had recovered from COVID-19. The specimen sequenced was peripheral blood. The chain combines TRBV6-5 with TRBJ2-3; D perhaps matches TRBD2 (6 bases). The CDR3 DNA reads TGTGCCAGCAGGGGCGGGATAGATACGCAGTATTTT. It encodes CASRGGIDTQYF.